This TCR beta chain emerged from a study of cytomegalovirus exposure and HLA in healthy donors. Whole-study results and caveats: A highly shared variant cluster was judged a likely technical artifact. An Asian-associated ancestry cluster reportedly showed fewer N-insertions than the approximately 620-donor mean in a later analysis.

With 60 Vbeta and 13 Jbeta primers, the PCR was carried out. Assay: immunoSEQ multiplex PCR; the TCRdb copy retains only in-frame clones and omits some. This table holds fewer than 70,000 clones, almost 75% found once. This clone was picked up a small number of times. Its antigen is not known. Germline V lookup: CDR1 WNHNN, CDR2 SYGVQD (reference sequence). With 6 bases clipped from V and 7 bases from J, the junction kept 7 bases outside the gene matches. This CDR3 has 13 amino acids. Sequencing was done on a sample of PBMCs. This chain connects TRBV10-1 to TRBJ1-1; 8 positions agree with TRBD1. The sequence came from a man aged 45-65 years in good health and CMV-seronegative. CDR3 sequence: CASRGQAGGEAFF. The CDR3 nucleotides are TGCGCCAGCAGGGGACAGGCCGGGGGTGAAGCTTTCTTT.